The source of this T cell receptor (beta chain) is a study of T cell responses to AZD1222 COVID-19 vaccine. Whole-study results and caveats: With dominance at 160-218 and 743-854, vaccine-associated CD4 TCRs spanned spike. Donor demographics were predominantly white British with a female majority; clonal diversity may be underestimated. The study reported that nearly half of spike-specific TCRs target unmutated variant regions.

Germline V gene sequence: CDR1 SGHDT, CDR2 YYEEEE. This CDR3 has 17 amino acids. The V and J ends lost 0 bases and 1 base, in that order; junction bases with no gene match: 3. The count of this clone is one. Its matching antigen is unknown. The assay was immunoSEQ multiplex PCR, and TCRdb's table has in-frame clones only and misses some. The data contain about 31,000 clones, 88% of them seen just once; the ten biggest clones take up approximately 15%. This rearrangement joins TRBV5-6 to TRBJ1-6; 8 bases map to TRBD1. The TCR was taken from an adult who received the AZD1222 COVID-19 vaccine. This specimen consisted of peripheral blood, obtained 28 days after the second AZD1222 dose. The CDR3 sequence is CASSLVQGASYNSPLHF. For the CDR3, the DNA is TGTGCCAGCAGCTTGGTTCAGGGGGCATCCTATAATTCACCCCTCCACTTT.